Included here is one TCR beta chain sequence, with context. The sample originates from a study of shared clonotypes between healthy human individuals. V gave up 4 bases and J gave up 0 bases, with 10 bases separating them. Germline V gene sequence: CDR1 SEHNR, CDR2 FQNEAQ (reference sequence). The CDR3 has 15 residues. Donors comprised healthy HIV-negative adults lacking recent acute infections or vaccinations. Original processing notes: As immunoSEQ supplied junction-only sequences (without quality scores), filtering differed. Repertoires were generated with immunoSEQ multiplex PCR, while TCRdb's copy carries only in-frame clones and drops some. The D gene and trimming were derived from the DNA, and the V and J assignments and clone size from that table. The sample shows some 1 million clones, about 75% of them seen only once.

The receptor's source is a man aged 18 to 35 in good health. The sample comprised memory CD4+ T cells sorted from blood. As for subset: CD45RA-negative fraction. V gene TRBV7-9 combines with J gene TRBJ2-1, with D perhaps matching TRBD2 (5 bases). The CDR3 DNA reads TGTGCCAGCAGCTCCCTAGAGGGCTCCTACAATGAGCAGTTCTTC. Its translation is CASSSLEGSYNEQFF.